These 32 T cell receptor beta chains share one sample of origin, sequenced in a study of shared clonotypes between healthy human individuals. In the naive CD8 group, cells lacked CD45RO and were positively selected for CCR7, so terminally differentiated effector memory CD45RA+ cells were left out. Assay: immunoSEQ multiplex PCR; the TCRdb copy retains only in-frame clones and omits some. The data show under 700,000 clones, with 85% to 95% seen just once and about 0.11% held by the top ten. The source material was naive CD8+ T cells sorted from blood. The receptors were sampled from a woman in her twenties or thirties in good health.

This chain links TRBV18 with TRBJ2-7; D might be TRBD2 (5 bases). This CDR3 is built from 18 residues. Per the germline V gene, CDR1 is KGHSH and CDR2 is LQKENI. Trimming shortened V by 2 bases and J by 2 bases, and 22 bases separated the two germline ends. CDR3 coding DNA: TGTGCCAGCTCACCAGACGGGAACCCTTTCCTTTCCGCCTACGAGCAGTACTTC. Its translation: CASSPDGNPFLSAYEQYF.

The V call is TRBV7-3, the J call TRBJ2-2; possibly TRBD1 for D (6 bases). Germline V lookup: CDR1 SGHTA, CDR2 FQGTGA. The ends were cut back, 5 bases at V and 1 base at J, with 14 bases in the middle. CDR3 length: 16 residues. CDR3 in amino acids: CASSPQGPWNTGELFF. The CDR3 DNA reads as TGTGCCAGCAGCCCACAGGGCCCATGGAACACCGGGGAGCTGTTTTTT.

The genes are TRBV27 and TRBJ2-5; TRBD1 aligns across 9 bases. The J call may be incorrect, as the DNA end agrees better with TRBJ2-7. Germline-derived CDR1 and CDR2 are MNHEY and SMNVEV (reference sequence). CDR3 length equals 15 residues. CDR3 sequence reads: CASSLWGTGRSEQYF. The CDR3 nucleotides are TGTGCCAGCAGTTTATGGGGGACAGGGCGATCCGAGCAGTACTTC.

The rearrangement links TRBV28 to TRBJ1-2; D gene ambiguous. The CDR3 sequence is 11 residues long. The germline V gene encodes CDR1 MDHEN and CDR2 SYDVKM. Deletions cut 5 bases from V and 6 bases from J, with 7 bases between. CDR3 region: CASSVSHGYTF. The CDR3 nucleotides read TGTGCCAGCAGTGTAAGTCATGGCTACACCTTC.

This chain uses TRBV10-2 with TRBJ1-1; no reliable D call. Trimming took 6 bases from V and 4 from J, leaving 15 bases between them. This CDR3 has 14 amino acids. Germline CDR1 is WSHSY and CDR2 is SAAADI. The CDR3 bases are TGCGCCAGCAGCGATGAGGGTGTGGGCACTGAAGCTTTCTTT. This encodes CASSDEGVGTEAFF.

This clone has a handful of counts. The genes are TRBV11-1 and TRBJ1-1; a weak D match, TRBD1 (6 bases). CDR3 length: 10 residues. V was cut by 10 bases and J by 6 bases, with 9 bases left in between. Germline CDR1 SGHAT, CDR2 FQDESV (reference sequence). The CDR3 coding sequence is TGTGCCACCAGGGGAGCTGAAGCTTTCTTT. It specifies CATRGAEAFF.

CDR3 coding DNA: TGTGCCAGCAGCTTAGAACCTGAGACCCAGTACTTC. Protein: CASSLEPETQYF. The chain has TRBV13 and TRBJ2-5, with D unclear. The CDR3 totals 12 residues. Trimming removed 1 base at V and 5 bases at J, with 5 bases between. Germline V gives CDR1 PRHDT, CDR2 FYEKMQ (reference sequence). The full variable domain, in which reference TRBV13 and TRBJ2-5 provide the parts outside the CDR3, is AAGVIQSPRHLIKEKRETATLKCYPIPRHDTVYWYQQGPGQDPQFLISFYEKMQSDKGSIPDRFSAQQFSDYHSELNMSSLELGDSALYFCASSLEPETQYFGPGTRLLVL.

The chain links TRBV13 to TRBJ1-4; D gene unclear. CDR3 length: 13 residues. Germline CDR1 and CDR2: PRHDT and FYEKMQ (reference sequence). V lost 7 bases to trimming and J lost 3 bases, with 9 bases between them. CDR3 DNA: TGTGCCAGCACCACATGGTCTAATGAAAAACTGTTTTTT. It translates to CASTTWSNEKLFF.

This chain joins TRBV6-5 and TRBJ2-7; D perhaps matches TRBD1 (6 bases). Between the trimmed V and J ends, which lost 2 bases and 3 bases, there was a span of 11 bases. Germline-derived CDR1 and CDR2 are MNHEY and SVGAGI. This CDR3 contains 14 residues. The DNA for the CDR3 is TGTGCCAGCAGTTACCAGGACAGAAACTACGAGCAGTACTTC. Protein sequence: CASSYQDRNYEQYF.

This clone is a singleton in its sample. The chain is built from TRBV7-6 and TRBJ2-5; 10 bases are a match to TRBD1. The assigned J gene may be wrong: the sequence end matches TRBJ2-7 better. Per germline, CDR1 SGHVS and CDR2 FNYEAQ. The CDR3 has 14 amino acids. The CDR3 coding sequence is TGTGCCAGCAGCCCGGGACAGGGGTACTACGAGCAGTACTTC. This translates into CASSPGQGYYEQYF.

V usage is TRBV7-8 and J usage is TRBJ2-7; TRBD2 might be the D (6 bases). The V and J ends lost 4 bases and 7 bases respectively, with 23 bases between them. The CDR3 loop spans 16 amino acids. CDR1 SGHVS and CDR2 FQNEAQ come from the germline V gene. Written as DNA, the CDR3 is TGTGCCAGCAGCTCCTCCTGGGACTGGGAATGGGTGGAGCAGTACTTC. This gives the protein CASSSSWDWEWVEQYF.

The J gene is TRBJ2-7, the V gene TRBV29-1, with TRBD2 matching 11 bases. The V gene end was trimmed by 3 bases and the J gene end by 4 bases; junction bases not matched to a gene: 2. In germline, CDR1 is SQVTM, CDR2 ANQGSEA. The CDR3 is 13 amino acids. CDR3 DNA sequence: TGCAGCGTTGAGACTAGCGGGAATTACGAGCAGTACTTC. This encodes CSVETSGNYEQYF.

V and J are TRBV4-1 and TRBJ2-4, with D perhaps given as TRBD1 or TRBD2 (5 bases each). Germline CDR1 MGHRA, CDR2 YSYEKL. This CDR3 comprises 16 residues. Trimming stripped 4 bases from V and 2 bases from J, with 15 bases between. CDR3 DNA: TGCGCCAGCAGCCGAACACCGGGGCCCTCCAAAAACATTCAGTACTTC. Encoded protein: CASSRTPGPSKNIQYF.

The chain couples TRBV13 to TRBJ2-2, with 7 positions matching TRBD2. The CDR3 runs to 15 residues. The V and J ends lost 2 bases and 5 bases, in that order; junction bases with no gene match: 5. CDR1 is PRHDT, CDR2 FYEKMQ, per germline (reference sequence). CDR3 region: CASSLRGEPTGELFF. CDR3 nucleotides: TGTGCCAGCAGCTTACGGGGGGAGCCGACCGGGGAGCTGTTTTTT.

This clone has just one count. The V call is TRBV9, the J call TRBJ2-3; D is perhaps TRBD1 or TRBD2 (5 bases each). CDR3 size: 15 residues. V shed 4 bases and J shed 0 bases, with 12 bases lying between them. Germline V gives CDR1 SGDLS, CDR2 YYNGEE. CDR3 sequence reads: CASSLSGRSTDTQYF. CDR3 DNA: TGTGCCAGCAGCTTATCGGGACGGAGCACAGATACGCAGTATTTT.

The CDR3 coding sequence is TGTGCCAGCAGCTTGGGAGACAACACAGATACGCAGTATTTT. It specifies CASSLGDNTDTQYF. The chain is built from TRBV5-4 and TRBJ2-3; D is ambiguous. V was cut by 0 bases and J by 2 bases, with 7 bases left in between. Germline V gene lookup returns CDR1 SGHNT and CDR2 YYREEE (reference sequence). This CDR3 has 14 residues.

V usage is TRBV25-1 and J usage is TRBJ1-5; no firm D call. The CDR3 runs to 14 residues. Trimming removed 1 base from V and 1 base from J, with 5 bases in between. CDR1 and CDR2 from the germline V gene are MGHDK and SYGVNS. This chain's CDR3 is CASSEWSSNQPQHF. The DNA of the CDR3 is TGTGCCAGCAGTGAATGGTCCAGCAATCAGCCCCAGCATTTT.

This sequence joins TRBV27 and TRBJ2-7; D gene uncertain. V was clipped by 3 bases and J by 2 bases, with 8 bases between them. CDR1 and CDR2 from the germline V gene are MNHEY and SMNVEV (reference sequence). The length of the CDR3 is 13 residues. The CDR3 spells CASSFTAAYEQYF. DNA for the CDR3: TGTGCCAGCAGTTTTACCGCTGCCTACGAGCAGTACTTC.

The chain combines TRBV5-1 with TRBJ2-1, with 10 bases fitting TRBD2. CDR1 is SGHRS, CDR2 YFSETQ, per germline. This CDR3 contains 19 residues. V shed 0 bases, J shed 6 bases, and the junction held 15 bases outside the gene matches. This chain's CDR3 is CASSLVDLAGVLIGNEQFF. CDR3 DNA: TGCGCCAGCAGCTTGGTAGATCTAGCGGGAGTTCTGATAGGCAATGAGCAGTTCTTC. Supplemented by reference TRBV5-1 and TRBJ2-1, the full variable domain reads KAGVTQTPRYLIKTRGQQVTLSCSPISGHRSVSWYQQTPGQGLQFLFEYFSETQRNKGNFPGRFSGRQFSNSRSEMNVSTLELGDSALYLCASSLVDLAGVLIGNEQFFGPGTRLTVL.

The DNA of the CDR3 is TGTGCCAGCAGTCCGACGGTGAGCATGAACACTGAAGCTTTCTTT. It codes for CASSPTVSMNTEAFF. The chain couples TRBV27 to TRBJ1-1; no definite D call. Germline lookup yields CDR1 MNHEY and CDR2 SMNVEV (reference sequence). This CDR3 spans 15 amino acids. V lost 5 bases to trimming and J lost 0 bases, with 13 bases between them.

The chain is built from TRBV15 and TRBJ2-5; D is unresolved. The CDR3 sequence is 16 residues long. Trimming took 5 bases from V and 3 from J, leaving 19 bases between them. The germline CDR1 and CDR2 sequences are LNHNV and YYDKDF (reference sequence). The CDR3 protein is CATSDMESLVEETQYF. The CDR3 nucleotides read TGTGCCACCAGCGATATGGAGTCTTTGGTCGAAGAGACCCAGTACTTC.

This chain uses TRBV28 with TRBJ2-7, with 9 bases aligning to TRBD2. Per germline, CDR1 MDHEN and CDR2 SYDVKM. This CDR3 has 15 residues. V lost 5 bases and J lost 0; bases outside the gene matches: 5. CDR3 sequence reads: CASSTGLANSYEQYF. DNA for the CDR3: TGTGCCAGCAGTACTGGACTAGCGAACTCCTACGAGCAGTACTTC.

The chain links TRBV18 to TRBJ1-4; no clear D. Germline assignment: CDR1 KGHSH and CDR2 LQKENI. V was cut by 6 bases and J by 3 bases, with 26 bases left in between. This CDR3 has 19 amino acids. CDR3 in amino acids: CASSTVQSLLSVPNEKLFF. CDR3 nucleotides: TGTGCCAGCTCGACCGTACAGAGCTTACTATCAGTGCCTAATGAAAAACTGTTTTTT.

V is TRBV13 and J is TRBJ1-4, with 7 bases aligning to TRBD1. Germline V gene sequence: CDR1 PRHDT, CDR2 FYEKMQ (reference sequence). The V gene end was trimmed by 4 bases and the J gene end by 0 bases; junction bases not matched to a gene: 2. The CDR3 extends over 15 amino acids. CDR3 DNA sequence: TGTGCCAGCAGCTCCAGGGGGACAACTAATGAAAAACTGTTTTTT. Translating gives CASSSRGTTNEKLFF.

The V gene is TRBV7-9, the J gene TRBJ2-7, with D possibly being TRBD2 (6 bases). V lost 4 bases and J lost 3, with 13 bases in between. Germline V CDR1 and CDR2: SEHNR, FQNEAQ (reference sequence). The CDR3 is 14 amino acids. CDR3 region: CASSSGAKNYEQYF. The CDR3 nucleotides are TGTGCCAGCAGCTCGGGAGCTAAGAACTACGAGCAGTACTTC. Supplemented by reference TRBV7-9 and TRBJ2-7, the full variable domain reads DTGVSQNPRHKITKRGQNVTFRCDPISEHNRLYWYRQTLGQGPEFLTYFQNEAQLEKSRLLSDRFSAERPKGSFSTLEIQRTEQGDSAMYLCASSSGAKNYEQYFGPGTRLTVT.

This clone was detected a few times. This chain joins TRBV7-8 and TRBJ1-1; no reliable D call. The CDR3 has 13 amino acids. V lost 3 bases, J lost 1 base, and 6 bases lay in between. CDR1 is SGHVS and CDR2 is FQNEAQ in the germline V gene. The CDR3 loop is CASSLPGNTEAFF. Written as DNA, the CDR3 is TGTGCCAGCAGCTTGCCAGGGAACACTGAAGCTTTCTTT. Looking up the rest from reference TRBV7-8 and TRBJ1-1 gives the full variable domain: GAGVSQSPRYKVAKRGQDVALRCDPISGHVSLFWYQQALGQGPEFLTYFQNEAQLDKSGLPSDRFFAERPEGSVSTLKIQRTQQEDSAVYLCASSLPGNTEAFFGQGTRLTVV.

The chain employs TRBV28 and TRBJ1-2; TRBD1 matches 7 bases. V dropped 5 bases and J dropped 3; count of bases not matched to a gene: 12. Germline CDR1 MDHEN, CDR2 SYDVKM. The length of the CDR3 is 16 residues. The CDR3 sequence is CASSPSPADRDYGYTF. Written as DNA, the CDR3 is TGTGCCAGCAGTCCGTCTCCCGCAGACAGGGACTATGGCTACACCTTC.

The chain links TRBV19 to TRBJ2-7; 8 bases align to TRBD1. V was pared by 3 bases and J by 3 bases, with 7 bases of the junction left unmatched. Germline lookup yields CDR1 LNHDA and CDR2 SQIVND (reference sequence). The CDR3 sequence is 15 residues long. The CDR3 region is CASSMVQGAGYEQYF. The CDR3 coding sequence is TGTGCCAGTAGTATGGTTCAGGGGGCCGGCTACGAGCAGTACTTC.

The rearrangement uses TRBV9 and TRBJ2-6; maybe TRBD2 (6 bases). CDR3 size: 17 residues. Germline assignment: CDR1 SGDLS and CDR2 YYNGEE. V lost 3 bases, J lost 2 bases, and 15 bases lay in between. CDR3 DNA sequence: TGTGCCAGCAGCGCCCCCAACTCGGGGGCTGGGGCCAACGTCCTGACTTTC. This encodes CASSAPNSGAGANVLTF. The whole variable domain, filled in from reference TRBV9 and TRBJ2-6, reads DSGVTQTPKHLITATGQRVTLRCSPRSGDLSVYWYQQSLDQGLQFLIQYYNGEERAKGNILERFSAQQFPDLHSELNLSSLELGDSALYFCASSAPNSGAGANVLTFGAGSRLTVL.

The J gene is TRBJ2-7, the V gene TRBV29-1, with D perhaps given as TRBD1 or TRBD2 (5 bases each). V dropped 3 bases and J dropped 2 bases, with 11 bases sitting between them. The CDR3 extends over 13 amino acids. Germline CDR1 is SQVTM and CDR2 is ANQGSEA. The CDR3 loop reads CSVDTRDPYEQYF. Here the CDR3 DNA reads TGCAGCGTTGATACTAGGGACCCCTACGAGCAGTACTTC.

The rearrangement uses TRBV13 and TRBJ2-3; 9 bases match TRBD2. The CDR3 extends over 17 amino acids. Germline CDR1 and CDR2: PRHDT and FYEKMQ (reference sequence). The V and J ends lost 2 bases and 3 bases, in that order; junction bases with no gene match: 9. Written as DNA, the CDR3 is TGTGCCAGCAGCTTATTGAACCCTAGCGGGAAGACAGATACGCAGTATTTT. Its translation: CASSLLNPSGKTDTQYF.

The genes are TRBV11-2 and TRBJ2-5, with no clear D. Trimming took 1 base from V and 2 from J, leaving 11 bases between them. The CDR3 consists of 15 residues. The germline V gene encodes CDR1 SGHAT and CDR2 FQNNGV. The CDR3 DNA reads TGTGCCAGCAGCTTAGGGACCCCGAATCAAGAGACCCAGTACTTC. Translating it yields CASSLGTPNQETQYF.